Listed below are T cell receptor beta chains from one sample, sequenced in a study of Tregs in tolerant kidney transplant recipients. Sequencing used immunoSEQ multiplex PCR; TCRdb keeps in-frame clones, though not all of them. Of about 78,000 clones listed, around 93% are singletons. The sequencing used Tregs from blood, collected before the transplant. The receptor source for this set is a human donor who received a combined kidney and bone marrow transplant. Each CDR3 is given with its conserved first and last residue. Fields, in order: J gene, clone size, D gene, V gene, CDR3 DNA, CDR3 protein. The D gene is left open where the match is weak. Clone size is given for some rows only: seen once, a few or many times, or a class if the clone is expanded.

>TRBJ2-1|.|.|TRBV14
TGTGCCAGCAGCCAAGATGGGGGAACATACAATGAGCAGTTCTTC
CASSQDGGTYNEQFF
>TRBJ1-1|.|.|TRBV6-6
TGTGCCAGCAAGGGGTTCACTGAAGCTTTCTTT
CASKGFTEAFF
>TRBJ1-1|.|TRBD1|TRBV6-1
TGTGCCAGCAGCCGGGACAGGGCGGTGAACACTGAAGCTTTCTTT
CASSRDRAVNTEAFF
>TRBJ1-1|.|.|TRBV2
TGTGCCAGCAGTGAAGGGTCAGGGTATAGGACTGAAGCTTTCTTT
CASSEGSGYRTEAFF
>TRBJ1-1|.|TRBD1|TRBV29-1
TGCAGCGTTGGTGGACAGGGGGGCTTCAGTGAAGCTTTCTTT
CSVGGQGGFSEAFF
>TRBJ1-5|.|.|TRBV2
TGTGCCGGGTACAGGGTGAGCAATCAGCCCCAGCATTTT
CAGYRVSNQPQHF
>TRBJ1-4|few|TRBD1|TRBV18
TGTGCCAGCTCACGGGACAGGGAACCGAATGAAAAACTGTTTTTT
CASSRDREPNEKLFF
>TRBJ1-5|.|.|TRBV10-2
TGCGCCAGCAGTGAGTCGGCCAGGGACCAGCCCCAGCATTTT
CASSESARDQPQHF
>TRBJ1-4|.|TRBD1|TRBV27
TGTGCCAGCAGTTCACGACAGGGACTTAATGAAAAACTGTTTTTT
CASSSRQGLNEKLFF
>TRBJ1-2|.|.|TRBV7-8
TGTGCCAGCAGCACCCGGACAGCGGACTATGGCTACACCTTC
CASSTRTADYGYTF
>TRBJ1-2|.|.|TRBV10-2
TGCGCCAGCAGTGACAGGGGCGACTATGGCTACACCTTC
CASSDRGDYGYTF
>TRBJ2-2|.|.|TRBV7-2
TGTGCCAGCAGCCCTAACAAGAACACCGGGGAGCTGTTTTTT
CASSPNKNTGELFF
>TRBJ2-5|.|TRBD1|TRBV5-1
TGCGCCAGCAGCTTGGGACAGGGGGCCAAAGAGACCCAGTACTTC
CASSLGQGAKETQYF
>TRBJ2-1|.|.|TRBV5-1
TGCGCCAGCAGCAACCGGACAAGGGGGATCGGGAATGAGCAGTTCTTC
CASSNRTRGIGNEQFF
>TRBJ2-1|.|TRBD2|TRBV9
TGTGCCAGCAGCGTAGTTAGCGGGAGGAACAATGAGCAGTTCTTC
CASSVVSGRNNEQFF
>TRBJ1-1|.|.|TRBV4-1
TGCGCCAGCAGTCAAACTTCCGGGCTACAAGCCGAAGCTTTCTTT
CASSQTSGLQAEAFF
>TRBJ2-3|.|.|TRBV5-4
TGTGCCAGCAGCTTGCAGGGCATGGGCACAGATACGCAGTATTTT
CASSLQGMGTDTQYF
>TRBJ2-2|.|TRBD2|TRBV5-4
TGTGCCAGCAGCCGGACTAGCGGGAACACCGGGGAGCTGTTTTTT
CASSRTSGNTGELFF
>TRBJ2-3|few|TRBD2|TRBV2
TGTGCCAGCGGACTAGCGGGTACACGCACAGATACGCAGTATTTT
CASGLAGTRTDTQYF
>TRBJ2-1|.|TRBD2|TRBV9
TGTGCCAGCAGCCCCAGTCCCGGGACTAGGAGTACCAATGAGCAGTTCTTC
CASSPSPGTRSTNEQFF
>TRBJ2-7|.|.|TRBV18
TGTGCCAGCTCACCTACTTCCTACGAGCAGTACTTC
CASSPTSYEQYF
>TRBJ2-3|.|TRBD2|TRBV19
TGTGCCAGTAGTATCCTAGCGGGAGGGCATCTTGGCACAGATACGCAGTATTTT
CASSILAGGHLGTDTQYF
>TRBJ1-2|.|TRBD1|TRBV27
TGTGCCAGCAGTTACAGGGGTGGTGGTGGCTACACCTTC
CASSYRGGGGYTF
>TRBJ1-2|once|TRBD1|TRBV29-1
TGCAGCGTTGAAGCGTCAGGGGGTGGCTACACCTTC
CSVEASGGGYTF
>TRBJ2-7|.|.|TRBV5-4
TGTGCCAGCAGCTTGCCCCCCCCGGCCTACGAGCAGTACTTC
CASSLPPPAYEQYF
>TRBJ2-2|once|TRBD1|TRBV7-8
TGTGCCAGCAGCTTATGGGGACAGACAAACACCGGGGAGCTGTTTTTT
CASSLWGQTNTGELFF
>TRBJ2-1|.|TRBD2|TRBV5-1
TGCGCCAGCAGCTTGTACGCTTTAGCGGGAGGCAGCTACAATGAGCAGTTCTTC
CASSLYALAGGSYNEQFF
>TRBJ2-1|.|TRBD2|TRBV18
TGTGCCAGCTCACCGGCGGGAGCGGTCTACAATGAGCAGTTCTTC
CASSPAGAVYNEQFF
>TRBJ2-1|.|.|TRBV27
TGTGCCAGCAGATCCGGAGGGGCTGCGGGAATGGTCTCCTACAATGAGCAGTTCTTC
CASRSGGAAGMVSYNEQFF
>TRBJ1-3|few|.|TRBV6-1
TGTGCCAGCAGTGAAAGAGTGAGGAGCTCTGGAAACACCATATATTTT
CASSERVRSSGNTIYF
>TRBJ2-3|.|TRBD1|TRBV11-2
TGTGCCAGCAGCTTAGCAGGGGGCGCAGATACGCAGTATTTT
CASSLAGGADTQYF
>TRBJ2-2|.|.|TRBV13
TGTGCCAGCAGCTTAGGCCTTGACGCCGGGGAGCTGTTTTTT
CASSLGLDAGELFF
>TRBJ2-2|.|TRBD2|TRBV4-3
TGCGCCAGCAGCCCAACTCTAGCGGGATGGACCGGGGAGCTGTTTTTT
CASSPTLAGWTGELFF
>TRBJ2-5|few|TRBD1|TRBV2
TGTGCCAGCAGTGGCAGACAGGGTAGGGAAGAGACCCAGTACTTC
CASSGRQGREETQYF
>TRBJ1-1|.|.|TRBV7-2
TGTGCCAGCAGCTTAGAGCCGGTCAGGCGGGCTTTCTTT
CASSLEPVRRAFF
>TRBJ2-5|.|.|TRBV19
TGTGCCAGTAGTATAGCACAGAGCCAGTACTTC
CASSIAQSQYF
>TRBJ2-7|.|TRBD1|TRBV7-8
TGTGCCAGCAGCTTAGGGACAGGGGTCTACGAGCAGTACTTC
CASSLGTGVYEQYF
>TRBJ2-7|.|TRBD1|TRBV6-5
TGTGCCAGCAGTTACTCGCGGGCAGGGGGCTACGAGCAGTACTTC
CASSYSRAGGYEQYF
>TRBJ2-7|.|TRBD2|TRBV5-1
TGCGCCAGCAGCGGGGGAGGACTAGCGGGATGGAACGAGCAGTACTTC
CASSGGGLAGWNEQYF
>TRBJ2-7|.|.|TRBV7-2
TGTGCCAGCAGCACGCAGGGATACGAGCAGTACTTC
CASSTQGYEQYF
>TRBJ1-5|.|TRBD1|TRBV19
TGTGCCAGTAGTAGGGACAGTACTCAGCCCCAGCATTTT
CASSRDSTQPQHF
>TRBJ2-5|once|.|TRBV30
TGTGCCTGGAGTGTAATTGGAGAGACCCAGTACTTC
CAWSVIGETQYF
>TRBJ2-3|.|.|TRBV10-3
TGTGCCATTTTAGGGGCTGCCACAGATACGCAGTATTTT
CAILGAATDTQYF
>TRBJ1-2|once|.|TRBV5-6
TGTGCCAGCAGCACACTAAGGGACTTGTATGGCTACACCTTC
CASSTLRDLYGYTF
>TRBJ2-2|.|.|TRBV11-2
TGTGCCAGCAGACCTAACGGGGCCACCGGGGAGCTGTTTTTT
CASRPNGATGELFF
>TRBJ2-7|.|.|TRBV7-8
TGTGCCAGCAGCTTAGGCGGAGGGGACATTTCCTACGAGCAGTACTTC
CASSLGGGDISYEQYF
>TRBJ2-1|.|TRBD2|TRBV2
TGTGCCAGCAAGGGACTACAAAACAATGAGCAGTTCTTC
CASKGLQNNEQFF
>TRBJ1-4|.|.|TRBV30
TGTGCCTGGAGTTTCGGGACAAAGGAAAAACTGTTTTTT
CAWSFGTKEKLFF